These T cell receptor beta chains were read from a single sample in a study of T cell responses to AZD1222 COVID-19 vaccine. The protocol was immunoSEQ multiplex PCR, while the TCRdb copy is restricted to in-frame clones and leaves out a portion. Among some 150,000 clones, more than 85% were seen once, and the ten largest hold 5.5% to 7%. The sample in question was peripheral blood, obtained after recovery from COVID-19. The receptors originated from an adult who had recovered from COVID-19. The conserved cysteine and the conserved F or W are not part of the CDR3 here. Fields, in order: V gene, clone size, J gene, CDR3 protein. Clone size is shown for a subset of rows, as once, few, many or a class of expanded clone.

>TRBV28|.|TRBJ2-1
ASSLSLTVHNEQF
>TRBV27|.|TRBJ1-6
ASSLKWVNSPLH
>TRBV6-5|.|TRBJ2-5
ASRRERGPSETQY
>TRBV10-3|.|TRBJ2-2
AISGGGAGGLTGELF
>TRBV2|once|TRBJ1-4
ASKNTEKLF
>TRBV5-1|.|TRBJ2-7
ASSLGGTSRYEQY
>TRBV6-5|.|TRBJ1-5
ASSYDGREYQPQH
>TRBV11-3|few|TRBJ2-7
ASTTPAYEQY
>TRBV10-1|.|TRBJ2-1
ASSESFASGSNEQF
>TRBV7-9|.|TRBJ1-1
ASSLAGASTEAF
>TRBV5-1|.|TRBJ2-3
ASNLAGGPADTQY
>TRBV25-1|.|TRBJ1-3
ASSDRVASGNTIY
>TRBV29-1|.|TRBJ2-7
SVEGTRAYEQY
>TRBV10-2|.|TRBJ1-2
ASSESTGTGLNTYGYT
>TRBV24-1|.|TRBJ1-2
ATSDLVGGYT
>TRBV5-1|.|TRBJ2-3
ASSRGLADPTDTQY
>TRBV14|.|TRBJ1-1
ASSQDLAGSVLPNTEAF
>TRBV7-8|once|TRBJ1-6
ASTSEGGLTNSPLH
>TRBV28|.|TRBJ2-5
ASRSPTVDDFETQY
>TRBV4-1|.|TRBJ1-2
ASSHTFDGGARGYT
>TRBV28|.|TRBJ2-6
ASGSGGAGANVLT
>TRBV5-6|.|TRBJ2-3
ASSLGASRNTQY
>TRBV6-1|.|TRBJ2-7
ASSETRGLEQY
>TRBV7-3|.|TRBJ2-3
ASSPIGGRTDTQY
>TRBV4-2|few|TRBJ2-7
ASRPGTSGGAYSYEQY
>TRBV5-6|.|TRBJ1-1
ASSLAQGGGWITEAF
>TRBV7-9|.|TRBJ1-2
ASSLAGLEGGYT
>TRBV27|.|TRBJ1-1
ASRVQAPTEAF
>TRBV9|.|TRBJ1-1
ASSVGGLPEAF
>TRBV7-9|few|TRBJ1-5
ASSLEADGNLSQH
>TRBV19|.|TRBJ1-2
ASSTRQDGDGYT
>TRBV9|few|TRBJ2-7
ASSERDRVTEQY
>TRBV9|.|TRBJ1-2
ASSPGQEFYGYT